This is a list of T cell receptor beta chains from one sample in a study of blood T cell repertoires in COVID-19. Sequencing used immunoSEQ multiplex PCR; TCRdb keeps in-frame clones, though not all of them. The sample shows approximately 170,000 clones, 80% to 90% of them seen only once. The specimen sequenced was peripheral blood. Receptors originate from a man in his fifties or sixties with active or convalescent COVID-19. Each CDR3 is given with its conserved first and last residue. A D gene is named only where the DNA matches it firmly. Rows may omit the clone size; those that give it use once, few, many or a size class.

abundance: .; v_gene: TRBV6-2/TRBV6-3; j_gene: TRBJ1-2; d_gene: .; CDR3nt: TGTGCCAGCAGTTACTCGATGAGGGTTGTTCATACGCAATTCAACTATGGCTACACCTTC; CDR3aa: CASSYSMRVVHTQFNYGYTF
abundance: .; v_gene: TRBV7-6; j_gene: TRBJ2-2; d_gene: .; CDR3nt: TGTGCCAGCAGCTTATTTCAGGGCACCGGGGAGCTGTTTTTT; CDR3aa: CASSLFQGTGELFF
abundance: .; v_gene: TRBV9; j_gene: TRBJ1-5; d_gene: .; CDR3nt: TGTGCCAGCAGCGGTTCCGACACTTCGGCCCAGCATTTT; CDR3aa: CASSGSDTSAQHF
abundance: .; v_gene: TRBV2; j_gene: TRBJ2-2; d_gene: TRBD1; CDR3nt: TGTGCCAGCAGGGGGACAGGGCAAACGAACACCGGGGAGCTGTTTTTT; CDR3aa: CASRGTGQTNTGELFF
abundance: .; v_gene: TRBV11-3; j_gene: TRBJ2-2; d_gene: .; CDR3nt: TGTGCCAGCAGCTTAGGAGGCGCGAACACCGGGGAGCTGTTTTTT; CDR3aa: CASSLGGANTGELFF
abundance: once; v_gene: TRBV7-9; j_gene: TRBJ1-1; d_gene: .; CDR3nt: TGTGCCAGCAGCTCTGCGGACAGTCGGAACACTGAAGCTTTCTTT; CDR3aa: CASSSADSRNTEAFF
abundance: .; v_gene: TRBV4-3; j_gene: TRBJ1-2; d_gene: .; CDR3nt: TGCGCCAGCAGCCAAGATCCGCCAGGGGAATCGCCAGCGCACTATGGCTACACCTTC; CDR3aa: CASSQDPPGESPAHYGYTF
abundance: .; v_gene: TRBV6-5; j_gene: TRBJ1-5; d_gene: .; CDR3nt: TGTGCCAACACCAGGCCCCTTTGCAATCAGCCCCAGCATTTT; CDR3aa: CANTRPLCNQPQHF
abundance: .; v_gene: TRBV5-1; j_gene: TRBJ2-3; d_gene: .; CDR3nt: TGCGCCAGCAGCTTTGGGGAGGCAGATACGCAGTATTTT; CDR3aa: CASSFGEADTQYF
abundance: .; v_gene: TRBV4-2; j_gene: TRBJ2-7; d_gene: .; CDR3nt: TGTGCCAGCAGCCAAGAATCGCGACAGGACTACGAGCAGTACTTC; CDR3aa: CASSQESRQDYEQYF
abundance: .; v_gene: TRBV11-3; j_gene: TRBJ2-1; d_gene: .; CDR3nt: TGTGCCAGCAGCTTAGAGTCTCTAGCGTACAATGAGCAGTTCTTC; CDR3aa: CASSLESLAYNEQFF
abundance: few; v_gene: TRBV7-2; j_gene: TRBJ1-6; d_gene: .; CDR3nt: TGTGCCAGCAGCTTAGGGCAGTCAGGCAATTCACCCCTCCACTTT; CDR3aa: CASSLGQSGNSPLHF
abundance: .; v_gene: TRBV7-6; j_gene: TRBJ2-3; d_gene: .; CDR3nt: TGTGCCAGCAGCTTAGAGGCAGGGGTGGTAGATACGCAGTATTTT; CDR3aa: CASSLEAGVVDTQYF
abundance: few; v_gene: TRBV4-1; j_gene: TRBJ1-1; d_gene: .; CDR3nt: TGCGCCAGCAGCCAAGAAGTACAGGCCAGTGGGGCTTTCTTT; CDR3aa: CASSQEVQASGAFF
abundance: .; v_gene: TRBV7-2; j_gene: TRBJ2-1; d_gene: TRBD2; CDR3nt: TGTGCCAGCAGCTTAATGTCTAGCGGGATGAATGAGCAGTTCTTC; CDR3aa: CASSLMSSGMNEQFF
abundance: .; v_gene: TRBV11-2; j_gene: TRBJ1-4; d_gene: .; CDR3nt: TGTGCCAGCAGCTTTGGAGGGAGGGCTAATGAAAAACTGTTTTTT; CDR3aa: CASSFGGRANEKLFF
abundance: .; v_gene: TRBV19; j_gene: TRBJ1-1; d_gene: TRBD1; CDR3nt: TGTGCCAGTAGTATGGCCCAGGGGGTTACTGAAGCTTTCTTT; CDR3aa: CASSMAQGVTEAFF
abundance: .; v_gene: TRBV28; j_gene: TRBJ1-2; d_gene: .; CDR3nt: TGTGCCAGCAGTTTATTATCATCGTCGGTCTATGGCTACACCTTC; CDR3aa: CASSLLSSSVYGYTF
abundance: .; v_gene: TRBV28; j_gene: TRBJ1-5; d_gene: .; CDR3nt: TGTGCCAGCAGGACAGAGTTGAGGAATCAGCCCCAGCATTTT; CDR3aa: CASRTELRNQPQHF
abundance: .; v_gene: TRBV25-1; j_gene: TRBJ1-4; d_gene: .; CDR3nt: TGTGCCAGCAGTGAATTCGACCCGGAGGAAAAACTGTTTTTT; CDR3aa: CASSEFDPEEKLFF
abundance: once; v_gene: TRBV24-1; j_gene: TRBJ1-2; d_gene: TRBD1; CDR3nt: TGTGCCACCAGTGACCCGGACAGGGAATATGGCTACACCTTC; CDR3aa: CATSDPDREYGYTF
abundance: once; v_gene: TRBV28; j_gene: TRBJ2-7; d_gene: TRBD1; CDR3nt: TGTGCCAGCAGTGCCCCTCCGGGACAGGGGGCCTACGAGCAGTACTTC; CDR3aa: CASSAPPGQGAYEQYF
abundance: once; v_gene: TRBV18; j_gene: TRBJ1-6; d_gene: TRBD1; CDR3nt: TGTGCCAGCCGAGGAGCGACAGGGAGTGATTCACCCCTCCACTTT; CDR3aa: CASRGATGSDSPLHF
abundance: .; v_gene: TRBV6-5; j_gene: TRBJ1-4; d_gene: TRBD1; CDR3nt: TGTGCCAGCAGTTACTCGAAGGGCCAGGGGGGTGAAAAACTGTTTTTT; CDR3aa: CASSYSKGQGGEKLFF
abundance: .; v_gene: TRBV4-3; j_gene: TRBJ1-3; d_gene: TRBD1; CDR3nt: TGCGCCAGCAGCACCGGGACAGGGGGCTCTGGAAACACCATATATTTT; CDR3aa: CASSTGTGGSGNTIYF
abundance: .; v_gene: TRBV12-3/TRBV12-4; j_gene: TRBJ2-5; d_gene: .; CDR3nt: TGTGCCAGCCGGACTACGTACCAAGAGACCCAGTACTTC; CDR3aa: CASRTTYQETQYF
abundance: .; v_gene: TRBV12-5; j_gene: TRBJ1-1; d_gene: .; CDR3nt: TGTGCTAGTGGTTTGCCACAGAACACTGAAGCTTTCTTT; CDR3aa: CASGLPQNTEAFF
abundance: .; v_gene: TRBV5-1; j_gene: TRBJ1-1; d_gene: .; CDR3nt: TGCGCCAGCAGCCCCTTAACAGCAGGGAAGGACACTGAAGCTTTCTTT; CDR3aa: CASSPLTAGKDTEAFF
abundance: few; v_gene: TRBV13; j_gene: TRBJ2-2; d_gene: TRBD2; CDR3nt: TGTGCCAGCAGCGTCGGGACTAGCGGGAGGAACACCGGGGAGCTGTTTTTT; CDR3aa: CASSVGTSGRNTGELFF
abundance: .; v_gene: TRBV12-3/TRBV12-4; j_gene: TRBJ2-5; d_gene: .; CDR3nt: TGTGCCAGCAGGACCGGGGGACGGGAGACCCAGTACTTC; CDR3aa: CASRTGGRETQYF
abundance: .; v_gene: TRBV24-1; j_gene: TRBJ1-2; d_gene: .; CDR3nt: TGTGCCACCAGTGATCCGGGGAGGGGAAATGGCTACACCTTC; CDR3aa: CATSDPGRGNGYTF
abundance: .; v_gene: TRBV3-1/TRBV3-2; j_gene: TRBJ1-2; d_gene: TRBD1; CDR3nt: TGTGCCAGCAGCCAAGGCTGGGACAGGCCGTCCACCTTC; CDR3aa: CASSQGWDRPSTF
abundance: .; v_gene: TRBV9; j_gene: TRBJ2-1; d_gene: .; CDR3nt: TGTGCCAGCAGCGACGGGACTCACGATGAGCAGTTCTTC; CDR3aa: CASSDGTHDEQFF
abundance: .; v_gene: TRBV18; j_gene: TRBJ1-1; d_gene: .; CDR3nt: TGTGCCAGCTCACCTACGGGAGTGATTACTGAAGCTTTCTTT; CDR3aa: CASSPTGVITEAFF
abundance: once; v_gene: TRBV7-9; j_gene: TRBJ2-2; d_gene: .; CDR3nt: TGTGCCAGCAGCTTAAGACTGGACAGCTGGACCGGGGAGCTGTTTTTT; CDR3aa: CASSLRLDSWTGELFF
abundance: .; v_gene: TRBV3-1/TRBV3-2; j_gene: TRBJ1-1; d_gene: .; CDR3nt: TGTGCCAGCAGCCAAGTCGGTGGACAGAACACTGAAGCTTTCTTT; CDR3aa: CASSQVGGQNTEAFF
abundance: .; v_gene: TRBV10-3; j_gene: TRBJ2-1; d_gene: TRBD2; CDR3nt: TGTGCCATCAGTGACGCGGGGGGCCAATACAATGAGCAGTTCTTC; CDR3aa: CAISDAGGQYNEQFF
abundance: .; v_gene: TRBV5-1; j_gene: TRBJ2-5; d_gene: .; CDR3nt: TGCGCCAGCAGCTTGGGGAGTCTCCAAGAGACCCAGTACTTC; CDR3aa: CASSLGSLQETQYF
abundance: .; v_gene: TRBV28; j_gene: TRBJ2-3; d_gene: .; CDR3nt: TGTGCCAGCAGTAGAGGAGACAGAAGCACAGATACGCAGTATTTT; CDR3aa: CASSRGDRSTDTQYF
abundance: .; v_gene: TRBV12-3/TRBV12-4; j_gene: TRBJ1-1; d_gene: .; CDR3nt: TGTGCCAGCAGTTTCCAGGAGAACACTGAAGCTTTCTTT; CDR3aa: CASSFQENTEAFF
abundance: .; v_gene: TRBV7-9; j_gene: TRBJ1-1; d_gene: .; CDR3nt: TGTGCCAGCAGCTTAGGAGTGCTCACTGAAGCTTTCTTT; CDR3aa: CASSLGVLTEAFF
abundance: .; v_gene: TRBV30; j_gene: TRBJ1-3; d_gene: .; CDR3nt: TGTGCCTGGAGGTACGGGGGTTATGGAAACACCATATATTTT; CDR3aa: CAWRYGGYGNTIYF
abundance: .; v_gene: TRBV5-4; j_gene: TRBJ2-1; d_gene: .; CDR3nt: TGTGCCAGCAGCTTGGGATGGACAGATAACAATGAGCAGTTCTTC; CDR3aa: CASSLGWTDNNEQFF
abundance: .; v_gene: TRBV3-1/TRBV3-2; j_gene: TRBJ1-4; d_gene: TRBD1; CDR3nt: TGTGCCAGCAGTCTGGACAGGGGTGAACTGTTTTTT; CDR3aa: CASSLDRGELFF
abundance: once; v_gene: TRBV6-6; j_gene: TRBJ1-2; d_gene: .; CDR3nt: TGTGCCAGCAGTTACGACCAGGGGCCCCCAGACTATGGCTACACCTTC; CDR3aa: CASSYDQGPPDYGYTF
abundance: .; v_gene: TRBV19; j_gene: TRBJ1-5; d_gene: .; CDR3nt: TGTGCCAGTAGTCTGAGCCCGAAGCAGGGTCAGCCCCAGCATTTT; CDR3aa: CASSLSPKQGQPQHF